This T cell receptor (beta chain) was recorded in a study of cytomegalovirus exposure and HLA in healthy donors. Study-wide background: Some 85 million unique TCRs from HLA-typed donors were held in an early data release.

Findings of the study overall: In a later analysis, specific HLA alleles were associated with approximately 16,000 TCR beta sequences at a 0.05 false discovery rate. Of the V segments, some could not be distinguished, including TRBV6-2 and TRBV6-3, and were excluded.

Germline CDR1 and CDR2: SGHTA and FQGNSA. This CDR3 has 15 residues. V lost 3 bases and J lost 4, with 15 bases in between. Note on this clone: Its antigen is not known.

Vbeta (60) and Jbeta (13) primers were used in the PCR. The method was immunoSEQ multiplex PCR; TCRdb's version includes in-frame clones alone and lacks a portion of them. This sample has 140,000 or so clones, with about 70% found just once. The sequence came from a man aged 55-75 years in good health and CMV-seronegative. Sample: PBMCs. The rearrangement joins TRBV7-2 to TRBJ1-1; D might be TRBD1 (5 bases). Here the CDR3 DNA reads TGTGCCAGCAGCTTCTCCTCAGGGAAAGGCACTGAAGCTTTCTTT. Encoded protein: CASSFSSGKGTEAFF.